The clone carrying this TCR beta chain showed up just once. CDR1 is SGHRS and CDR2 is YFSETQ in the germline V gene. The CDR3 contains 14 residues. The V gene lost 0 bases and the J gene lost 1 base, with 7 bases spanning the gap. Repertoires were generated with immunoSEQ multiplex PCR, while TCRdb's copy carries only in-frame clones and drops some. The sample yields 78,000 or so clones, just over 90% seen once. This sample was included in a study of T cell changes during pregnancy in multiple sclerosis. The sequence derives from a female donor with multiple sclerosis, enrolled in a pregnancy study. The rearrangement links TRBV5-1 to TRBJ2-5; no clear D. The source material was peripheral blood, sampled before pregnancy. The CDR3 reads CASSLGAGQETQYF. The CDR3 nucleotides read TGCGCCAGCAGCTTGGGGGCAGGCCAAGAGACCCAGTACTTC.